One sample yielded the 16 T cell receptor beta chains listed below, sequenced in a study of T cell repertoires in cytomegalovirus infection. MiXCR was run by TCRdb on the reads, yielding one entry per CDR3 protein. This table holds 340,000 or so distinct CDR3 sequences, roughly 25% found once. No antigen has been identified for these receptors. Source: cultured PBMCs, taken from culture after CMV antigen stimulation. Every receptor here comes from a human donor in good health (CMV status not recorded). Some clones in this sample may be carry-over from other donors' samples.

This sequence joins TRBV20-1 and TRBJ2-7; D is perhaps TRBD1 or TRBD2 (6 bases each). Germline V gene data show CDR1 as DFQATT and CDR2 as SNEGSKA (reference sequence). CDR3 length: 14 amino acids. V was clipped by 7 bases and J by 8 bases, with 24 bases between them. The DNA for the CDR3 is TGCAGTGTTTCCTTCCCCGGGGGCCTGCAAAAGCAGTACTTC. Translation: CSVSFPGGLQKQYF.

A few counts support this clonotype. V usage is TRBV6-5 and J usage is TRBJ1-2; a possible D gene is TRBD1 (6 bases). Germline CDR1 reads MNHEY; CDR2 reads SVGAGI. CDR3 length: 12 residues. With 6 bases removed from V and 7 bases from J, the gap between germline ends came to 12 bases. The CDR3 sequence: CASRQQGSGYTF. DNA for the CDR3: TGTGCCAGCAGGCAACAGGGTAGTGGCTACACCTTC.

This clonotype was recorded at least ten times. The V gene is TRBV7-8, the J gene TRBJ2-3, with D unresolved. Trimming took off 0 bases at V and 4 bases at J, with 8 bases between the two ends. Germline V CDR1 and CDR2: SGHVS, FQNEAQ. The CDR3 covers 14 residues. The chain's CDR3 is CASSLAGNADTQYF. The CDR3 coding sequence is TGTGCCAGCAGCTTAGCGGGAAACGCAGATACGCAGTATTTT.

The V and J genes are TRBV7-2 and TRBJ1-1; no clear D. Trimming left V 2 bases short and J 3 bases short, with 19 bases between. The CDR3 loop spans 17 amino acids. Germline V gene sequence: CDR1 SGHTA, CDR2 FQGNSA. CDR3 sequence: CASSLFMDAALHTEAFF. Written as DNA, the CDR3 is TGTGCCAGCAGCTTATTCATGGATGCAGCTTTGCACACTGAAGCTTTCTTT.

CDR3 DNA: TGTGCCAGTAGATCTTATGGGACGACTGAAGCTTTCTTT. It translates to CASRSYGTTEAFF. The genes are TRBV19 and TRBJ1-1; perhaps TRBD1 as D (5 bases). Germline V gene sequence: CDR1 LNHDA, CDR2 SQIVND (reference sequence). Trimming cost V 6 bases and J 5 bases, with 13 bases left between them. This CDR3 is built from 13 residues.

This chain connects TRBV6-1 to TRBJ2-7, with no clear D. V was clipped by 2 bases and J by 3 bases, with 8 bases between them. CDR1 and CDR2 (germline): MNHNS, SASEGT. The CDR3 has 13 residues. For the CDR3, the DNA is TGTGCCAGCAGTGAATGGCTAATCTACGAGCAGTACGTC. Its translation: CASSEWLIYEQYV.

This clonotype was seen only a few times. This chain links TRBV20-1 with TRBJ1-4, with TRBD1 as a possible D gene (6 bases). Trimming removed 3 bases from V and 2 bases from J, with 13 bases in between. This CDR3 is 15 amino acids long. Germline-derived CDR1 and CDR2 are DFQATT and SNEGSKA (reference sequence). The CDR3 loop reads CSASRTGWTNEKLFF. The CDR3 bases are TGCAGTGCTAGTCGAACAGGGTGGACTAATGAAAAACTGTTTTTT.

This clonotype is medium-sized (0.01 to 0.1%) by share. This rearrangement joins TRBV6-1 to TRBJ1-5; D is uncertain. The V gene lost 1 base and the J gene lost 3 bases, with 10 bases spanning the gap. This CDR3 contains 15 residues. Germline V CDR1 and CDR2: MNHNS, SASEGT. The CDR3: CASSEGRTDNQPQHF. For the CDR3, the DNA is TGTGCCAGCAGTGAAGGGAGAACAGACAATCAGCCCCAGCATTTT.

This clonotype came up a few times. The rearrangement links TRBV4-2 to TRBJ1-5; 7 nucleotides line up with TRBD1. The V and J ends lost 0 bases and 7 bases, in that order; junction bases with no gene match: 15. Looked up from germline, CDR1 is LGHNA and CDR2 is YNFKEQ. The CDR3 is made up of 18 amino acids. The CDR3, as DNA: TGTGCCAGCAGCCAAGAGGGAGACAGGGAACGAATTAACCAGCCCCAGCATTTT. It specifies CASSQEGDRERINQPQHF.

This clonotype was detected ten times or more. The chain recombines TRBV7-2 with TRBJ2-7; D remains ambiguous. The CDR3 has 17 residues. V lost 3 bases and J lost 4, with 22 bases in between. Looked up from germline, CDR1 is SGHTA and CDR2 is FQGNSA. CDR3 in amino acids: CASSFGPTGSVPYEQYV. The CDR3 DNA is TGTGCCAGCAGCTTCGGGCCCACCGGGTCGGTCCCGTACGAGCAGTACGTC.

This chain uses TRBV7-9 with TRBJ1-5, with 7 bases identical to TRBD1. The J segment lost 11 bases and the V segment lost 3 bases, leaving 4 bases of the junction unmatched. The CDR3 has 12 amino acids. Germline V gene data show CDR1 as SEHNR and CDR2 as FQNEAQ (reference sequence). The DNA of the CDR3 is TGTGCCAGCAGCTTCGGTCAGGGGGCCCAGCATTTT. Its translation: CASSFGQGAQHF.

The chain uses TRBV10-3 and TRBJ1-1; weak D call: TRBD1 (6 bases). CDR1 and CDR2 (germline): ENHRY, SYGVKD. The length of the CDR3 is 14 residues. V lost 4 bases and J 1 base, leaving 10 bases between the germline ends. CDR3 sequence: CAISGRQENTEAFF. In DNA, the CDR3 is TGTGCCATCAGTGGAAGACAGGAGAACACTGAAGCTTTCTTT.

The chain has TRBV20-1 and TRBJ2-7; D gene unclear. The CDR3 spans 10 residues. In germline, CDR1 is DFQATT, CDR2 SNEGSKA (reference sequence). Trimming took 6 bases from V and 3 from J, leaving 6 bases between them. This CDR3 reads CSAVNYEQYF. In DNA form, the CDR3 reads TGCAGTGCGGTAAACTACGAGCAGTACTTC.

The CDR3, as DNA: TGCGCCAGCAGCCAAGAGGGACTAGCGGGAGCGGCCTACAATGAGCAGTTCTTC. Translating it yields CASSQEGLAGAAYNEQFF. The chain carries TRBV4-3 and TRBJ2-1; TRBD2 aligns across 14 bases. J was trimmed by 2 bases and V by 0 bases; bases with no gene match: 3. The V gene's germline CDR1 is LGHNA and CDR2 YSLEER. This CDR3 is built from 18 residues.

This rearrangement joins TRBV5-4 to TRBJ2-1, with D possibly TRBD2 on 6 matching bases. The germline gives CDR1 SGHNT, CDR2 YYREEE (reference sequence). Between the trimmed V and J ends, which lost 3 bases and 9 bases, there was a span of 10 bases. CDR3 size: 12 residues. The CDR3 region is CASSWGLGEQFF. The CDR3 bases are TGTGCCAGCAGCTGGGGACTGGGTGAGCAGTTCTTC.

This clonotype was counted only a few times. The chain has TRBV4-3 and TRBJ1-5, with 8 bases identical to TRBD1. The CDR3 covers 14 residues. Looked up from germline, CDR1 is LGHNA and CDR2 is YSLEER. The junction had 1 base not matched to a gene; V was cut back by 0 bases and J by 6 bases. Written as DNA, the CDR3 is TGCGCCAGCAGCCAAGACAGGGGGCGTCAGCCCCAGCATTTT. Its protein is CASSQDRGRQPQHF.